These 6 T cell receptor beta chains originate from one sample sequenced in a study of human CD8 memory T cell subsets. Early memory CD8+ T cells that were CCR7+ PD-1+ TIGIT+ with exhausted-like traits constituted the TPEX cells. By UMI-labeled 5' RACE, the TCR beta libraries were made. TCRdb re-called the 5' RACE reads and catalogs CDR3 proteins one per entry, DNA excluded. Here the sample table reports 5,000 to 8,000 distinct CDR3 sequences. Source material: CD8+ T cells from PBMCs. Receptor source: a human donor in good health.

In terms of frequency, this clonotype is medium-sized. V gene TRBV4-2 combines with J gene TRBJ1-1; the TCRdb D gene call, TRBD1, has no DNA to confirm it. CDR3 length equals 12 residues. The germline CDR1 and CDR2 sequences are LGHNA and YNFKEQ. The CDR3 protein is CASSQVQGEAFF.

This chain joins TRBV5-1 and TRBJ2-1; TCRdb's assignment of TRBD1 cannot be checked, as there is no DNA. The CDR3 length is 14 residues. CDR1 and CDR2 (germline): SGHRS, YFSETQ. This chain's CDR3 is CASSLFGGYNEQFF.

The J gene is TRBJ1-5, the V gene TRBV15; TCRdb selects TRBD1, and the lack of DNA leaves this call unchecked. Germline values: CDR1 LNHNV, CDR2 YYDKDF (reference sequence). The CDR3 totals 15 residues. The CDR3 reads CATSSAPGRNQPQHF.

This sequence joins TRBV12-3 or TRBV12-4 and TRBJ2-3. The CDR3 spans 14 residues. The CDR3 sequence is CASSLDGPLDTQYF.

The chain is built from TRBV10-2 and TRBJ1-1; absent DNA, TCRdb's TRBD1 call cannot be checked. In germline, CDR1 is WSHSY, CDR2 SAAADI. The CDR3 length is 14 residues. This CDR3 is CASRAGGRNTEAFF.

The genes are TRBV28 and TRBJ2-5; TCRdb indicates TRBD1, and absent DNA this call remains unverified. CDR1 is MDHEN, CDR2 SYDVKM, per germline. The length of the CDR3 is 15 residues. The CDR3: CATNKGDRAAETQYF.